These T cell receptor beta chains were read from a single sample in a study of T cells expressing NK-cell markers. TCRdb reprocessed the 5' RACE reads, with one entry per CDR3 protein and no DNA. The sample has hundreds of thousands of distinct CDR3 sequences. The source material was blood T cells: a sorted CD56 or NKG2C T cell subset, CD4+ or CD8+ T cells, or bulk PBMC T cells (not recorded which). The receptors shown here come from a man between 18 and 29 years old in good health. Each CDR3 is given with its conserved first and last residue. The order of the fields is V gene, J gene, CDR3 protein.

>TRBV12-3/TRBV12-4|TRBJ2-7
CASSRGQGALYEQYF
>TRBV6-1|TRBJ2-3
CASSGTGGDTQYF
>TRBV4-1|TRBJ2-2
CASSSGDGTGELFF
>TRBV24-1|TRBJ1-5
CATSERAEAQHF
>TRBV7-9|TRBJ1-6
CASSFGRADSPLHF
>TRBV20-1|TRBJ1-5
CSARTDGSSNQPQHF
>TRBV7-2|TRBJ2-3
CASSFTGRLYTDTQYF
>TRBV5-1|TRBJ2-1
CASSLNPGQGVNEQFF
>TRBV7-9|TRBJ2-2
CASSLTDSTGELFF
>TRBV7-2|TRBJ2-5
CASRSEGISYQRSTQYF
>TRBV7-2|TRBJ2-7
CASSRQGGLTYEQYF
>TRBV20-1|TRBJ1-3
CSARVQGNTIYF
>TRBV27|TRBJ2-4
CASSLSRLGIQYF
>TRBV24-1|TRBJ1-2
CATGTNYGYTF
>TRBV20-1|TRBJ2-5
CSENPTLGQETQYF
>TRBV5-1|TRBJ2-1
CASRPSGRGDNEQFF
>TRBV3-1|TRBJ1-2
CASSQLGDGRDYGYTF
>TRBV4-2|TRBJ1-6
CASSQTGQGNSPLHF
>TRBV20-1|TRBJ1-1
CSGRRQGTEAFF
>TRBV3-1|TRBJ2-7
CASSPDSAGSFSYEQYF
>TRBV5-1|TRBJ2-7
CASSLGLAGDRYEQYF
>TRBV5-5|TRBJ2-7
CASSLLTGRGFYEQYF
>TRBV20-1|TRBJ2-1
CSASGMKYNEQFF
>TRBV6-5|TRBJ2-5
CASSYGTPQETQYF
>TRBV21-1|TRBJ2-1
CASSKDRALNEQFF
>TRBV6-5|TRBJ1-3
CASSYRGSSGNTIYF
>TRBV7-3|TRBJ2-3
CASSSGSLSDTQYF
>TRBV6-5|TRBJ2-2
CASSYPPSNTGELFF
>TRBV7-9|TRBJ2-1
CASREGLAGKNEQFF
>TRBV5-1|TRBJ2-1
CASSLSLAGISEQFF
>TRBV4-1|TRBJ2-2
CASSQWDPRPGELFF
>TRBV6-1|TRBJ1-1
CASSEVGQGAEAFF
>TRBV27|TRBJ2-5
CASSLTPGAVETQYF
>TRBV4-3|TRBJ2-7
CASSREHGNSYEQYF
>TRBV7-2|TRBJ2-2
CASSSQGQGNTGELFF
>TRBV27|TRBJ2-1
CASSLFPFRLAGNEQFF
>TRBV18|TRBJ2-3
CASSPLAADTQYF
>TRBV30|TRBJ2-2
CAWSDRTSGSYTGELFF
>TRBV12-3/TRBV12-4|TRBJ2-2
CASSSLAGAQRTGELFF
>TRBV7-2|TRBJ2-3
CASSLLPSGRADTQYF
>TRBV7-8|TRBJ2-5
CASSPLAGEYETQYF
>TRBV7-3|TRBJ2-2
CASSTSFTGELFF
>TRBV7-9|TRBJ2-5
CASSLLGDQSLQETQYF
>TRBV10-3|TRBJ2-2
CASGLAGVTGELFF
>TRBV5-1|TRBJ1-2
CASSPTRQGNYGYTF
>TRBV27|TRBJ1-5
CASSLRGGNQPQHF
>TRBV11-3|TRBJ1-5
CASSPQGPGNQPQHF
>TRBV14|TRBJ2-1
CASSLATGIYNEQFF
>TRBV24-1|TRBJ2-1
CATSDHDVIAGKSPNEQFF
>TRBV27|TRBJ1-2
CASRPGQEGPGYTF
>TRBV7-6|TRBJ1-2
CASSPRDPNYGYTF
>TRBV12-3/TRBV12-4|TRBJ2-2
CASSFWAANIESAGELFF
>TRBV11-2|TRBJ2-3
CASSHRETPDTQYF
>TRBV10-2|TRBJ2-5
CATRPLAGGETQYF
>TRBV30|TRBJ1-3
CAWSLGGGSGNTIYF
>TRBV28|TRBJ2-2
CASSFVVPITGELFF
>TRBV12-3/TRBV12-4|TRBJ2-3
CASSLWGSSSTDTQYF
>TRBV12-3/TRBV12-4|TRBJ2-1
CASSTGRIREGHNEQFF